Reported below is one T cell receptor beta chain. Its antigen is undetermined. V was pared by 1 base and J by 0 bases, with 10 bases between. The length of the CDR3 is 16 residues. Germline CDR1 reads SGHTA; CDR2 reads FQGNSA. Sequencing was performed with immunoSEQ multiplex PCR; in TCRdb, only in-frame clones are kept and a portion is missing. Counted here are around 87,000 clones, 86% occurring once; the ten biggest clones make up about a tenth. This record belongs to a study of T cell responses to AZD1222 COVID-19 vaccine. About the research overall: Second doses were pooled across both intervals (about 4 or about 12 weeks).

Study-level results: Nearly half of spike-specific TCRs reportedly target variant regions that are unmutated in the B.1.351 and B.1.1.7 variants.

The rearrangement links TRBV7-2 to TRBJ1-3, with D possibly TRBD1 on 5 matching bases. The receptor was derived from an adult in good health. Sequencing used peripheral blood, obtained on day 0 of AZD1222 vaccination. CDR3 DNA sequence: TGTGCCAGCAGCTTAGGAGGGGAAAGCTCTGGAAACACCATATATTTT. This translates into CASSLGGESSGNTIYF.